This T cell receptor (beta chain) was documented in a study of early T cells in non-severe SARS-CoV-2 infection. Across the whole study: Chains stayed unpaired after sequencing of bulk RNA from unsorted whole blood.

In this sample, this clonotype turned up a few times. Germline assignment: CDR1 LNHDA and CDR2 SQIVND (reference sequence). V was clipped by 6 bases and J by 6 bases; unmatched bases: 10. The CDR3 sequence is 15 residues long. MiXCR, applied by TCRdb to the 5' RACE reads, yields one record per CDR3 protein. Of 50,000 to 65,000 distinct CDR3 sequences detected, around 20% appear once; the ten largest clones hold 16%. The sample consisted of whole blood, taken at baseline. J is TRBJ2-3 and V is TRBV19, with 9 positions matching TRBD2. The sequence derives from an adult who was a healthcare worker with PCR-confirmed SARS-CoV-2 infection or an uninfected control (not recorded which). The CDR3 nucleotides read TGTGCCAGTAGAATGATGGCGGGGGGGTCGGATACGCAGTATTTT. This encodes CASRMMAGGSDTQYF. The full variable domain, in which reference TRBV19 and TRBJ2-3 provide the parts outside the CDR3, is DGGITQSPKYLFRKEGQNVTLSCEQNLNHDAMYWYRQDPGQGLRLIYYSQIVNDFQKGDIAEGYSVSREKKESFPLTVTSAQKNPTAFYLCASRMMAGGSDTQYFGPGTRLTVL.